This T cell receptor (beta chain) was identified in a study of blood T cell repertoires in COVID-19. Overall study context: Some COVID-19 samples were acute and others convalescent; all came from the United States, Italy and Spain. PBMCs, B-cell-depleted T cells, or T cells were the source of the cDNA or gDNA that made up the material.

A Seattle source enrolled patients during active infection and followed them longitudinally. Authors' analysis steps: Estimates of nucleated cell counts were drawn from the amplification of reference gene primers. Using immunoSEQ multiplex PCR, the repertoire was profiled, and TCRdb retains in-frame clones only, with some absent. V and J calls plus clone size are reproduced from that table; the DNA served to infer D and trimming. This sample has 250,000 to 300,000 clones, with approximately 87% found just once. Germline trimming cut 2 bases from V and 2 bases from J; bases unmatched to any gene: 6. The CDR3 is 16 residues long. Germline V CDR1 and CDR2: LNHNV, YYDKDF (reference sequence).

The chain recombines TRBV15 with TRBJ2-7, with 10 bases matching TRBD1. This TCR was sampled from a woman aged 25-40 years with COVID-19, enrolled during active disease. Sequencing used peripheral blood. CDR3 DNA: TGTGCCACCAGCAGACGACCAGGACAGGGGGCCTACGAGCAGTACTTC. Residues: CATSRRPGQGAYEQYF.